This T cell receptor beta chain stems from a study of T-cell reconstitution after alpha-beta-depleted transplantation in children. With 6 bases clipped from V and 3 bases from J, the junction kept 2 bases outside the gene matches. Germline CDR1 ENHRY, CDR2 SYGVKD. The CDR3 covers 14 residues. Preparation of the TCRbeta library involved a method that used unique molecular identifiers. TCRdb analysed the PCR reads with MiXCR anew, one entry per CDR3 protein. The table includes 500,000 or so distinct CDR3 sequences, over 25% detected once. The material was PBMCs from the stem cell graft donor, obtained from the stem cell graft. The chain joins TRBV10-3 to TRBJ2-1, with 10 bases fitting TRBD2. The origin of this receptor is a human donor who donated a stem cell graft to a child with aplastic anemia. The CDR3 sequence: CAISGTSDYNEQFF. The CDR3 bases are TGTGCCATCAGCGGGACTAGCGACTACAATGAGCAGTTCTTC.